The 20 T cell receptor beta chains listed next were all sequenced from one sample in a study of Ad26.COV2.S vaccination and SARS-CoV-2 variants. Indicated treatment: some 20 received Ad26.COV2.S at low or high dose, single or two shots; 5 received placebo; per-sample allocation not given. Specimens were obtained on day 63 following the first vaccine or placebo injection. Profiled with immunoSEQ multiplex PCR; TCRdb holds only in-frame clones, not every one. The sample lists roughly 700,000 clones; around 92% were seen once. Material: peripheral blood, obtained in a trial of Ad26.COV2.S vaccine versus placebo. The receptors originated from a person aged 18-60 years who received the Ad26.COV2.S COVID-19 vaccine or a placebo.

The chain links TRBV24-1 to TRBJ2-1; the D call may be TRBD1 or TRBD2 (5 bases each). The CDR3 totals 18 residues. Per germline, CDR1 KGHDR and CDR2 SFDVKD. V was clipped by 3 bases and J by 6 bases, with 23 bases between them. CDR3 protein: CATSDRTGGLRLANEQFF. CDR3 coding DNA: TGTGCCACCAGTGATCGAACAGGAGGCCTGAGATTGGCCAATGAGCAGTTCTTC.

This clone was observed once. At the DNA level, this CDR3 is encoded by other sequences in the same sample as well. V and J are TRBV19 and TRBJ1-5, with D possibly TRBD1 on 6 matching bases. Germline assignment: CDR1 LNHDA and CDR2 SQIVND (reference sequence). This CDR3 spans 14 amino acids. V lost 0 bases and J lost 4, with 7 bases in between. The CDR3 here is CASSIEQGNQPQHF. Here the CDR3 DNA reads TGTGCCAGTAGTATAGAGCAGGGGAATCAGCCCCAGCATTTT.

The chain uses TRBV6-6 and TRBJ2-7; D unclear. Looked up from germline, CDR1 is MNHNY and CDR2 is SVGAGI (reference sequence). The CDR3 totals 13 residues. Between the trimmed V and J ends, which lost 2 bases and 4 bases, there was a span of 9 bases. This chain's CDR3 is CASSYGLRYEQYF. In nucleotides, the CDR3 is TGTGCCAGCAGTTACGGGCTCAGATACGAGCAGTACTTC.

This chain uses TRBV30 with TRBJ2-1; D is perhaps TRBD2 (7 bases). Trimming pared 0 bases from V and 1 base from J, leaving 13 bases between. This CDR3 has 16 amino acids. Germline V gene sequence: CDR1 GTSNPN, CDR2 SVGIG (reference sequence). For the CDR3, the DNA is TGTGCCTGGAGTGTACTGCGGGGGCTTTCCTACAATGAGCAGTTCTTC. Residues: CAWSVLRGLSYNEQFF.

This CDR3 is CSVRQGNSPLHF. In DNA, the CDR3 is TGCAGCGTTCGTCAGGGAAATTCACCCCTCCACTTT. The chain recombines TRBV29-1 with TRBJ1-6, with D maybe TRBD1 (5 bases). Per germline, CDR1 SQVTM and CDR2 ANQGSEA. V lost 5 bases and J lost 7, with 9 bases in between. The CDR3 covers 12 residues.

This clone was seen more than once but under ten times. The chain carries TRBV29-1 and TRBJ1-2; D might be TRBD1 (6 bases). Germline V CDR1 and CDR2: SQVTM, ANQGSEA. V was pared by 8 bases and J by 4 bases, with 14 bases between. The CDR3 is made up of 12 amino acids. The CDR3, as DNA: TGCAGCTGTGAGGCGGGGGCCTATGGCTACACCTTC. This gives the protein CSCEAGAYGYTF.

The chain has TRBV12-3 or TRBV12-4 and TRBJ2-7; D unresolved. The V gene lost 5 bases and the J gene lost 6 bases, with 8 bases spanning the gap. This CDR3 comprises 11 residues. CDR3 protein: CASSAIGEQYF. In nucleotides, the CDR3 is TGTGCCAGCAGTGCTATCGGCGAGCAGTACTTC.

This chain connects TRBV5-1 to TRBJ2-1; the match to TRBD1 covers 7 bases. The CDR3 extends over 13 amino acids. The V and J ends lost 5 bases and 3 bases, in that order; junction bases with no gene match: 2. Germline lookup yields CDR1 SGHRS and CDR2 YFSETQ. Here the CDR3 reads CASRRDSYNEQFF. The CDR3 nucleotides read TGCGCCAGCAGAAGGGACAGCTACAATGAGCAGTTCTTC.

Concerning this clone: The same CDR3 arises from other DNA sequences in this sample as well. The chain joins TRBV4-3 to TRBJ1-2; 9 nucleotides align to TRBD1. After removal of 1 base from V and 3 bases from J, the junction contained 0 bases not matched to a gene. The germline CDR1 and CDR2 sequences are LGHNA and YSLEER. This CDR3 comprises 14 residues. DNA of the CDR3: TGCGCCAGCAGCCAAGGGACAGGGGACTATGGCTACACCTTC. This sequence encodes CASSQGTGDYGYTF.

This sequence joins TRBV19 and TRBJ2-7; unclear D gene. Trimming took off 5 bases at V and 6 bases at J, with 17 bases between the two ends. Germline CDR1 reads LNHDA; CDR2 reads SQIVND (reference sequence). The CDR3 is made up of 14 amino acids. CDR3 bases: TGTGCCAGTAGTGGGTCATCGCTCGGGCTCGAGCAGTACTTC. Translated: CASSGSSLGLEQYF.

The chain employs TRBV30 and TRBJ2-1; possibly TRBD2 for D (6 bases). Trimming cost V 0 bases and J 4 bases, with 10 bases left between them. The germline V gene has CDR1 GTSNPN and CDR2 SVGIG (reference sequence). The CDR3 totals 14 residues. CDR3 sequence reads: CAWSVRLGYNEQFF. In DNA, the CDR3 is TGTGCCTGGAGTGTACGACTAGGTTACAATGAGCAGTTCTTC. The variable domain in full, with the rest retrieved from reference TRBV30 and TRBJ2-1, is SQTIHQWPATLVQPVGSPLSLECTVEGTSNPNLYWYRQAAGRGLQLLFYSVGIGQISSEVPQNLSASRPQDRQFILSSKKLLLSDSGFYLCAWSVRLGYNEQFFGPGTRLTVL.

V usage is TRBV19 and J usage is TRBJ2-5, with D perhaps matching TRBD1 (6 bases). Germline CDR1 LNHDA, CDR2 SQIVND (reference sequence). The CDR3 has 14 amino acids. Trimming took 4 bases from V and 2 from J, leaving 11 bases between them. The CDR3, as DNA: TGTGCCAGTAGTAGCCCTAGGGGGCAAGAGACCCAGTACTTC. Its protein product is CASSSPRGQETQYF.

The chain combines TRBV4-1 with TRBJ1-2, with a weak D call TRBD1 (6 bases). This CDR3 comprises 14 residues. The germline V gene has CDR1 MGHRA and CDR2 YSYEKL. Trimming stripped 3 bases from V and 7 bases from J, with 15 bases between. The CDR3 region is CASSHPPGAGGYTF. As DNA, the CDR3 is TGCGCCAGCAGCCACCCTCCGGGGGCTGGTGGCTACACCTTC.

CDR3 DNA sequence: TGTGCCAGCATTAGGAGGACTAGCGGATCCTACGAGCAGTACTTC. Translated, it gives CASIRRTSGSYEQYF. The chain is built from TRBV6-5 and TRBJ2-7, with 10 positions matching TRBD2. The CDR3 extends over 15 amino acids. With 7 bases clipped from V and 1 base from J, the junction kept 7 bases outside the gene matches. Per germline, CDR1 MNHEY and CDR2 SVGAGI.

The chain recombines TRBV11-3 with TRBJ2-7, with D possibly being TRBD1 or TRBD2 (5 bases each). V was trimmed by 5 bases and J by 5 bases, leaving 16 bases between them. The germline CDR1 and CDR2 sequences are SGHNT and YENEEA. There are 14 residues in the CDR3. The CDR3 DNA is TGTGCCAGCAGCCTATCCGGGACCGCCGACGAGCAGTACTTC. Protein: CASSLSGTADEQYF.

This rearrangement joins TRBV30 to TRBJ1-1; 8 nucleotides align to TRBD1. The V gene's germline CDR1 is GTSNPN and CDR2 SVGIG (reference sequence). With V trimmed by 2 bases and J by 4 bases, 9 bases remained unmatched. The CDR3 totals 15 residues. For the CDR3, the DNA is TGTGCCTGGAGTTTTCGAGGACAGGGACGCACTGAAGCTTTCTTT. It is translated as CAWSFRGQGRTEAFF.

The V and J genes are TRBV7-8 and TRBJ1-1, with 10 nucleotides matching TRBD1. The V gene's germline CDR1 is SGHVS and CDR2 FQNEAQ. V was pared by 1 base and J by 3 bases, with 2 bases of the junction left unmatched. CDR3 length equals 15 residues. In DNA, the CDR3 is TGTGCCAGCAGCTTAGTGACAGGGGGCTACACTGAAGCTTTCTTT. Its translation: CASSLVTGGYTEAFF. Full variable domain (outside the CDR3, taken from reference TRBV7-8 and TRBJ1-1): GAGVSQSPRYKVAKRGQDVALRCDPISGHVSLFWYQQALGQGPEFLTYFQNEAQLDKSGLPSDRFFAERPEGSVSTLKIQRTQQEDSAVYLCASSLVTGGYTEAFFGQGTRLTVV.

This rearrangement joins TRBV5-3 to TRBJ1-1; D ambiguous. TRBV5-3 is noted as an ORF with a role that remains uncertain. V dropped 1 base and J dropped 1 base, with 14 bases sitting between them. There are 16 residues in the CDR3. CDR3 sequence: CARSLSLGGPNTEAFF. In DNA form, the CDR3 reads TGTGCCAGAAGCTTGTCCCTAGGAGGGCCGAACACTGAAGCTTTCTTT.

This chain joins TRBV2 and TRBJ2-1; TRBD1 is a possible D gene (5 bases). CDR1 is SNHLY, CDR2 FYNNEI, per germline. The V end lost 1 base, the J end lost 4 bases, and 8 bases lay between the germline ends. This CDR3 region has 14 residues. CDR3 amino acids: CASSEGTPYNEQFF. Here the CDR3 DNA reads TGTGCCAGCAGTGAAGGGACACCTTACAATGAGCAGTTCTTC.

V gene TRBV2 combines with J gene TRBJ1-4; 8 bases are shared with TRBD1. CDR3 length: 15 residues. Germline V CDR1 and CDR2: SNHLY, FYNNEI. J gave up 13 bases and V 7 bases, and 17 bases lay outside the gene matches. CDR3 DNA sequence: TGTGCCAGCAAAGGACAGGGTACGATACAGGGAGGACTGTTTTTT. Its protein is CASKGQGTIQGGLFF.